Presented here are 8 T cell receptor beta chains from one specimen sequenced in a study of blood T cell repertoires in COVID-19. Only in-frame clones appear in the TCRdb table, and some are missing; sequencing was by immunoSEQ multiplex PCR. The sample lists 200,000 or so clones, approximately 86% occurring once. Sequencing was done on a sample of peripheral blood. The source of these receptors is a man aged 55 to 70 with acute or convalescent COVID-19.

This chain uses TRBV5-5 with TRBJ2-7; 8 bases map to TRBD1. This CDR3 spans 15 amino acids. The germline CDR1 and CDR2 sequences are SGHKS and YYEKEE (reference sequence). The junction had 7 bases not matched to a gene; V was cut back by 0 bases and J by 5 bases. CDR3 region: CASSLAQGASHEQYF. CDR3 bases: TGTGCCAGCAGCTTGGCGCAGGGGGCGTCCCACGAGCAGTACTTC.

V gene TRBV7-3 combines with J gene TRBJ2-2; no firm D call. Germline V gene data show CDR1 as SGHTA and CDR2 as FQGTGA. Trimming removed 0 bases from V and 1 base from J, with 6 bases in between. The CDR3 loop spans 15 amino acids. Here the CDR3 reads CASSLTTGNTGELFF. The CDR3 DNA sequence: TGTGCCAGCAGCTTAACCACCGGGAACACCGGGGAGCTGTTTTTT.

The chain recombines TRBV6-1 with TRBJ1-6; no definite D call. The CDR3 consists of 18 residues. Germline CDR1 MNHNS, CDR2 SASEGT. V was pared by 2 bases and J by 0 bases, with 14 bases between. The CDR3 bases are TGTGCCAGCAGTGAACGCAGGCGCCAGAGCTCCTATAATTCACCCCTCCACTTT. It is translated as CASSERRRQSSYNSPLHF.

This clone was seen once. This chain uses TRBV21-1 with TRBJ1-2; TRBD1 is the table's D call, not checked against the DNA. TRBV21-1 is a known pseudogene. This CDR3 comprises 16 residues. CDR3 DNA sequence: TGTGCCAGCAACGAGGGGGGAAGGGGGCTATTCTATGGCTACACCTTC. Its translation: CASNEGGRGLFYGYTF.

The chain employs TRBV6-5 and TRBJ2-5; a weak D match, TRBD1 (5 bases). This CDR3 has 12 residues. V lost 7 bases, J lost 2 bases, and 8 bases lay in between. Germline lookup yields CDR1 MNHEY and CDR2 SVGAGI. The CDR3 reads CASTGWQETQYF. CDR3 in DNA: TGTGCCAGCACAGGGTGGCAAGAGACCCAGTACTTC.

This clone is a singleton in its sample. The chain has TRBV5-1 and TRBJ1-1; 11 positions agree with TRBD1. The length of the CDR3 is 16 residues. J gave up 4 bases and V 4 bases, and 9 bases lay outside the gene matches. CDR1 is SGHRS and CDR2 is YFSETQ in the germline V gene. The CDR3 sequence is CASSKGGQGAVTEAFF. The CDR3 region has the DNA TGCGCCAGCAGCAAGGGAGGACAGGGGGCGGTCACTGAAGCTTTCTTT.

V and J are TRBV5-4 and TRBJ2-1, with TRBD1 identical over 8 bases. This CDR3 is 18 amino acids long. The junction had 19 bases not matched to a gene; V was cut back by 4 bases and J by 7 bases. Germline loops: CDR1 SGHNT, CDR2 YYREEE (reference sequence). CDR3 coding DNA: TGTGCCAGCAGCGTCCGAGGGGGTGCAGGGGGCATTCGGAATGAGCAGTTCTTC. This gives the protein CASSVRGGAGGIRNEQFF.

The V call is TRBV27, the J call TRBJ1-6; the D gene is possibly TRBD1 (5 bases). The CDR3 has 16 amino acids. Trimming took 0 bases from V and 7 from J, leaving 13 bases between them. The germline gives CDR1 MNHEY, CDR2 SMNVEV (reference sequence). Written as DNA, the CDR3 is TGTGCCAGCAGTTTATCGGTCAGGGTGCGAAATTCACCCCTCCACTTT. This gives the protein CASSLSVRVRNSPLHF.